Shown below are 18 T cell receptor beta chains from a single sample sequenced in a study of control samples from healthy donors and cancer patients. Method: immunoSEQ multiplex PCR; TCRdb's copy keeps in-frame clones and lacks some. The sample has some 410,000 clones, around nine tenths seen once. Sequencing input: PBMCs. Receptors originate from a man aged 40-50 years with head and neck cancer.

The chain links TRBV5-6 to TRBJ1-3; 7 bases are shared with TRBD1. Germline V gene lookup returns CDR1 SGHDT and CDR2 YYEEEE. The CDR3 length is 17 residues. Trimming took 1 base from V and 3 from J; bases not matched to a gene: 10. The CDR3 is CASSLYDRTGSGNTIYF. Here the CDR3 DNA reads TGTGCCAGCAGCTTGTATGACAGGACAGGCAGTGGAAACACCATATATTTT. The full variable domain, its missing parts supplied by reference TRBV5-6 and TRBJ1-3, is DAGVTQSPTHLIKTRGQQVTLRCSPKSGHDTVSWYQQALGQGPQFIFQYYEEEERQRGNFPDRFSGHQFPNYSSELNVNALLLGDSALYLCASSLYDRTGSGNTIYFGEGSWLTVV.

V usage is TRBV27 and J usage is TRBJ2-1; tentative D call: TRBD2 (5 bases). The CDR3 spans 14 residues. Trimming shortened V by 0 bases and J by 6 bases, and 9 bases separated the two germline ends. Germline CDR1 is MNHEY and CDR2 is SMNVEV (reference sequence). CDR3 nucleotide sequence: TGTGCCAGCAGTTTATCTCTAGCTTTCAATGAGCAGTTCTTC. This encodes CASSLSLAFNEQFF.

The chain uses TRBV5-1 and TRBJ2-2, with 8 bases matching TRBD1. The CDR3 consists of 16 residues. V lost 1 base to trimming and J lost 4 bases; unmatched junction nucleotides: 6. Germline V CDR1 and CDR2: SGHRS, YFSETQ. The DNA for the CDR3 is TGCGCCAGCAGCTTGCCGACAGGGGCAGGCACCGGGGAGCTGTTTTTT. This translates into CASSLPTGAGTGELFF.

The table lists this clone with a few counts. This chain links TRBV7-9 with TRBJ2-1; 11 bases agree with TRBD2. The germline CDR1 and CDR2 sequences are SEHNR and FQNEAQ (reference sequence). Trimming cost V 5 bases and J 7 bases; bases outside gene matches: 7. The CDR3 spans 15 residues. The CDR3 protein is CASSPRLAGNNEQFF. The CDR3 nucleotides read TGTGCCAGCAGCCCTAGACTAGCGGGGAATAATGAGCAGTTCTTC. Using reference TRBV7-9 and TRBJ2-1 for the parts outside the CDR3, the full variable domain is DTGVSQNPRHKITKRGQNVTFRCDPISEHNRLYWYRQTLGQGPEFLTYFQNEAQLEKSRLLSDRFSAERPKGSFSTLEIQRTEQGDSAMYLCASSPRLAGNNEQFFGPGTRLTVL.

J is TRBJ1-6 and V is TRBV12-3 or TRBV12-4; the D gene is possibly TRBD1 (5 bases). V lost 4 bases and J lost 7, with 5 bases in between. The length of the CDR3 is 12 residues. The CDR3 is CASSWGNSPLHF. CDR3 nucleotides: TGTGCCAGCAGTTGGGGGAATTCACCCCTCCACTTT.

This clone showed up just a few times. CDR3 sequence reads: CASSQESGSNYGYTF. CDR3 DNA sequence: TGCGCCAGCAGCCAAGAGTCAGGGTCTAACTATGGCTACACCTTC. The chain recombines TRBV4-1 with TRBJ1-2, with D possibly TRBD1 on 5 matching bases. Trimming took 0 bases from V and 0 from J, leaving 8 bases between them. The CDR3 spans 15 residues. The V gene's germline CDR1 is MGHRA and CDR2 YSYEKL.

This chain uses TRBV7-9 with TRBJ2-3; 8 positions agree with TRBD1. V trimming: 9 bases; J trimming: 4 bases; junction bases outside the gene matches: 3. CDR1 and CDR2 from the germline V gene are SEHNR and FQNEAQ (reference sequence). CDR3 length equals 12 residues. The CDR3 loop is CARTGDADTQYF. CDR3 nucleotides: TGTGCCAGGACAGGGGACGCAGATACGCAGTATTTT.

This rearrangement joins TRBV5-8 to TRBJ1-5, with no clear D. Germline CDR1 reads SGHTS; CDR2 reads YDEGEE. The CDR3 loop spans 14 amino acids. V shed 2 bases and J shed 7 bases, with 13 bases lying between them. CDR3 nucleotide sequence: TGTGCCAGCAGCTTTGCTCACTTCCCACAGCCCCAGCATTTT. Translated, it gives CASSFAHFPQPQHF.

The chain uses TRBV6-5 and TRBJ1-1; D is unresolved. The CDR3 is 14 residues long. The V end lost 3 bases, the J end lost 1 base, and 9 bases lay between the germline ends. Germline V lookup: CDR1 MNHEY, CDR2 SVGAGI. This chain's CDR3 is CASSYREGNTEAFF. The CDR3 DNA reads TGTGCCAGCAGTTATAGGGAGGGGAACACTGAAGCTTTCTTT.

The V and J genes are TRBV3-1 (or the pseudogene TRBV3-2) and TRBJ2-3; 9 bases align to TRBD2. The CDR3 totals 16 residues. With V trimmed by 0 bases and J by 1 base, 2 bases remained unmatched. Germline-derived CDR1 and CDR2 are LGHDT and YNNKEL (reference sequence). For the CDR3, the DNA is TGTGCCAGCAGCCAAGAGCCTAGCGGGGGCACAGATACGCAGTATTTT. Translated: CASSQEPSGGTDTQYF.

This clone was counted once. The CDR3 DNA reads as TGCGCCAGCAGTTCTAGGACAGGGATAACCGGGGAGCTGTTTTTT. Translating gives CASSSRTGITGELFF. This sequence joins TRBV5-1 and TRBJ2-2; 8 nucleotides match TRBD1. Per germline, CDR1 SGHRS and CDR2 YFSETQ. V lost 5 bases to trimming and J lost 5 bases; unmatched junction nucleotides: 8. This CDR3 contains 15 residues.

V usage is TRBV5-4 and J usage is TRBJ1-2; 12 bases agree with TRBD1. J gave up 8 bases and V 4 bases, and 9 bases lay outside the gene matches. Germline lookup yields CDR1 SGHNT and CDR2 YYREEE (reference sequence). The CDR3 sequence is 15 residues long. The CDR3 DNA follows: TGTGCCAGCAGCGGGGACAGGGGGCCACTCGGGGGCTACACCTTC. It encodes CASSGDRGPLGGYTF. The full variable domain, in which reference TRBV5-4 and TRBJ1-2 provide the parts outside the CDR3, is ETGVTQSPTHLIKTRGQQVTLRCSSQSGHNTVSWYQQALGQGPQFIFQYYREEENGRGNFPPRFSGLQFPNYSSELNVNALELDDSALYLCASSGDRGPLGGYTFGSGTRLTVV.

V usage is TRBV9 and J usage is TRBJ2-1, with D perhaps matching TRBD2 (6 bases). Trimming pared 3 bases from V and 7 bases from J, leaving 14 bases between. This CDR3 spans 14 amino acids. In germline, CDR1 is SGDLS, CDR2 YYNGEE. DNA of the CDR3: TGTGCCAGCAGCGCCCCCTATCGGGGGAATGAGCAGTTCTTC. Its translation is CASSAPYRGNEQFF. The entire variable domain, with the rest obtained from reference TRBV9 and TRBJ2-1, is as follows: DSGVTQTPKHLITATGQRVTLRCSPRSGDLSVYWYQQSLDQGLQFLIQYYNGEERAKGNILERFSAQQFPDLHSELNLSSLELGDSALYFCASSAPYRGNEQFFGPGTRLTVL.

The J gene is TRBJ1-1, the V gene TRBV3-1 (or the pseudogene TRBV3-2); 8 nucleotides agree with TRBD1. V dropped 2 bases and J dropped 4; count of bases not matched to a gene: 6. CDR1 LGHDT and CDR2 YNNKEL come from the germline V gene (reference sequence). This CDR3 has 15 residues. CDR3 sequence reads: CASSQPDRGPTEAFF. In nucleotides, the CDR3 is TGTGCCAGCAGCCAACCTGACAGGGGACCCACTGAAGCTTTCTTT.

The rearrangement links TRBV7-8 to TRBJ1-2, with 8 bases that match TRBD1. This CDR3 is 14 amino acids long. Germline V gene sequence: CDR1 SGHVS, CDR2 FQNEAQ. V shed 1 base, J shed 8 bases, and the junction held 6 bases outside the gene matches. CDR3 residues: CASSLVQGARGYTF. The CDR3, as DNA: TGTGCCAGCAGCTTAGTTCAGGGGGCGAGGGGCTACACCTTC.

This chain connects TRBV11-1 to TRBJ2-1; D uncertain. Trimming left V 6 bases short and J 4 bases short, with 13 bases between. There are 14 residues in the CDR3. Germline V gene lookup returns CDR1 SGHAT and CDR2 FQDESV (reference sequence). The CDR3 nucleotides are TGTGCCAGCAGTGTGGAAGGAGTGTACAATGAGCAGTTCTTC. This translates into CASSVEGVYNEQFF.

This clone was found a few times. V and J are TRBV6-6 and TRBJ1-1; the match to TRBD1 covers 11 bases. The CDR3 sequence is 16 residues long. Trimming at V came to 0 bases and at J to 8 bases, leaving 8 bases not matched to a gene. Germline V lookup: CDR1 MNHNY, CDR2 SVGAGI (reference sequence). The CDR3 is CASSYSLGQGVGEAFF. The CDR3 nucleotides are TGTGCCAGCAGTTACTCCCTGGGACAGGGGGTGGGAGAAGCTTTCTTT.

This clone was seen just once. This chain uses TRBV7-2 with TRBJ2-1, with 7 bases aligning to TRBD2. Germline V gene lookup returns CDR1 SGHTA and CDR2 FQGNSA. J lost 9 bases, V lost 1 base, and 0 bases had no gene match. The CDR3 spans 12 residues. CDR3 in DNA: TGTGCCAGCAGCTTAGAGCGGGGTGAGCAGTTCTTC. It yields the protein CASSLERGEQFF.